The source of this T cell receptor beta chain is a study of blood T cell repertoires in COVID-19. As for the study in general: There were acute and convalescent COVID-19 samples, and they came from the United States, Italy and Spain. PBMCs, B-cell-depleted T cells, or T cells were the source of the cDNA or gDNA that made up the material.

The Seattle patients, enrolled during active infection, were followed longitudinally. As processed by the authors: Estimates of nucleated cell counts were drawn from the amplification of reference gene primers. Measured with immunoSEQ multiplex PCR; TCRdb has only the in-frame clones, and not every one. Clonal size and the V and J genes are those of that table, whereas D and trimming came from the DNA. The sample includes about 480,000 clones, 85% to 90% of them seen just once. This sequence originates from a woman aged 45-65 years with COVID-19, enrolled during active disease. Sequencing used peripheral blood.

CDR3 protein: CASSWTSGANEQFF. The CDR3 bases are TGTGCCAGCAGTTGGACAAGTGGAGCGAATGAGCAGTTCTTC. The rearrangement links TRBV6-4 to TRBJ2-1, with D possibly matching TRBD1 (5 bases). Germline V gene lookup returns CDR1 MRHNA and CDR2 SNTAGT. The CDR3 spans 14 residues. The V and J ends lost 5 bases and 7 bases respectively, with 15 bases between them.